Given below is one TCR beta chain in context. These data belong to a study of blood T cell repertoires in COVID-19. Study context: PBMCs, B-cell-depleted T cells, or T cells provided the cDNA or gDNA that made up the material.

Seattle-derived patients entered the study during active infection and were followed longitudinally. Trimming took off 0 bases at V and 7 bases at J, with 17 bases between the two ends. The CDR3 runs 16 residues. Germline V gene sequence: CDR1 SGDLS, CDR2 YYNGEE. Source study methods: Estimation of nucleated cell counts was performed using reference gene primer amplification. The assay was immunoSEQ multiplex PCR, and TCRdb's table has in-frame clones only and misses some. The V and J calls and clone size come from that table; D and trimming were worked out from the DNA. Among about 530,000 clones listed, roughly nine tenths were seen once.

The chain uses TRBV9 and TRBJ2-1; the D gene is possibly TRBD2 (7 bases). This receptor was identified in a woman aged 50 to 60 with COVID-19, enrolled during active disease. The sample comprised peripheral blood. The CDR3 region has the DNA TGTGCCAGCAGCGTAGAAGGAGGGGGGGCGATGAATGAGCAGTTCTTC. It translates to CASSVEGGGAMNEQFF.